This T cell receptor (beta chain) was captured by sequencing in a study of vaccination and CD4 T cells after COVID-19 (dated by TCRdb to the early 2020s). For the wider study: SARS-CoV-2 positivity had been established in the convalescent patients by nasal swab PCR, and mild disease was recorded in roughly 10 of these patients and severe disease in one. The convalescent cohort comprised six males and four females, including two Hispanic individuals, seven Caucasians, two Asians and one multiracial person. Two doses of either the Pfizer-BioNTech BNT162b2 vaccine (n=8) or the Moderna mRNA-1273 vaccine (n=2) were administered to participants. Post-COVID blood samples from convalescent patients were collected a median of roughly 100 days after diagnosis, with a range of 35 to 161 days. Post-vaccine blood samples were taken a median of 72 days after the second vaccine dose, with a range of about 14 to 241 days. Overlapping spike peptide pools from SARS-CoV-2 and from the common cold coronaviruses HCoV-NL63, HCoV-OC43 and HCoV-229E were used as culture stimuli. In control cultures, a CEFX viral epitope pool was used as positive control, an HIV-1 Nef peptide pool was used as negative control, or no peptide was added. In 10 COVID-19 convalescent patients and a few infection-naive healthy vaccine recipients, researchers compared the spike-specific CD4+ TCR repertoire from before mRNA vaccination with the repertoire from after. Study-wide findings and limitations: Although the median number of SARS-CoV-2-reactive clonotypes went up from 21 after infection to around 40 after vaccination, the increase was not significant. In convalescent patients, nearly all vaccine-specific clones (304 of 307) were found to be mono-reactive for SARS-CoV-2 spike rather than cross-reactive with common cold coronaviruses. Only a relatively small number of convalescent patients were included in the study, and early timepoints following natural infection were not analyzed. Among the post-vaccine SARS-CoV-2-reactive clones in convalescent patients, a median approximately 90% showed up only after vaccination, which suggests vaccine-specific priming.

Libraries came from PCR. TCR sequencing of DNA from cultured CD4+ T cells used the Oncomine TCR Beta short-read assay at the Johns Hopkins FTIC core. The QIAamp micro DNA kit was used to extract genomic DNA from the cultured CD4+ T cells. Oncomine TCR Beta libraries from cultured CD4+ T cells were pooled with unique dual indexes and sequenced on an Illumina iSeq 100. The paper's data handling went like this. Non-productive sequences were removed, and CDR3s not starting with C, not ending with F or W, or shorter than 7 amino acids were discarded. Antigen-specific clonotypes were identified using the MANAFEST web application through comparison of peptide-stimulated wells with reference and other culture wells. For a clone to be called positive, the clone needed an FDR below 0.05, an odds ratio above 5, and a productive frequency above 0.1% in at least two of three replicate wells. Clonotypes that were significantly expanded in both SARS-CoV-2 spike wells and at least one common cold coronavirus spike condition were defined as cross-reactive. Levenshtein distances (stringdist) and unrooted phylogenetic trees (ape) in R version 3.6.1 were used to assess CDR3 homology. Starting from the raw public reads, TCRdb applied fastp trimming at Q25, assembled clones with MiXCR and retained in-frame beta chains. Rows with a matching CDR3 protein are joined into one entry that keeps the most common DNA and genes. V and J calls and clone size were set by TCRdb, not the authors. Within this sample are 10,000 to 15,000 distinct CDR3 sequences, with roughly 44% of them counted one time only. Roughly 24% of the sample is taken by the ten largest.

On this clonotype: What this receptor recognizes is not known. Base qualities are not recorded, but no much larger clone differs from it by a single base.

From the cysteine through the phenylalanine, the CDR3 covers 16 amino acids. The only DNA kept is the CDR3, 48 bases in frame from the first base. V is reduced by 0 bases and J by 5 bases, leaving a spacing of 15 bases between them. Reading the germline V gene gives CDR1 LGHNA and CDR2 YSLEER. Sample treatment or condition, as interpreted from the label and publication: roughly 10-day PBMC culture with coronavirus spike peptide pools or control peptides (ViraFEST assay). The ViraFEST assay, used in the study, expanded antigen-specific T cells with peptide pools and then identified the expanded clonotypes through TCR sequencing. Positive SARS-CoV-2 PCR tests in the convalescent patients dated from March to December 2020, before Alpha, Beta and Delta variants emerged in the United States. About 2 million PBMCs per well were cultured in IMDM with approximately 5% human AB serum and 8.5 to 10 IU/ml IL-2, plus 10 ug/ml peptide pools. Half of the culture medium was replaced with fresh IL-2-containing medium on days 3 and 7. After roughly 9 days of culture, CD4+ T cells were isolated by negative selection with the EasySep CD4+ T cell isolation kit. PBMCs were separated from whole blood using Ficoll-Paque Plus gradient centrifugation and then either used fresh or cryopreserved at -140C. In general, triplicate wells were set up for every culture condition.

The sequenced material came from CD4+ T cells from blood, cultured in vitro. This clonotype was obtained from a human donor who had recovered from COVID-19. The chain joins TRBV4-3 to TRBJ2-3, with no D gene named confidently. The encoded CDR3 is CASSQDPGPGGDTQYF. The DNA sequence is given as TGCGCCAGCAGCCAAGATCCCGGTCCGGGTGGAGATACGCAGTATTTT.